One TCR beta chain is described in this entry. This sample was taken from a study of blood T cell repertoires in COVID-19. About the research overall: Sites across the United States, Italy and Spain contributed samples from acute and convalescent COVID-19.

The germline V gene encodes CDR1 MGHRA and CDR2 YSYEKL. This CDR3 comprises 14 residues. The V end was cut by 3 bases, the J end by 7 bases, with 13 bases between. Libraries were prepared by immunoSEQ multiplex PCR; TCRdb keeps only in-frame clonotypes and omits some of them. The sample includes about 160,000 clones, around 85% seen only once; the top ten take about 1.2%. The chain joins TRBV4-1 to TRBJ1-5; D perhaps matches TRBD1 (6 bases). Specimen: peripheral blood. This sequence originates from a man aged 55 to 69 who had recovered from COVID-19. The CDR3 spells CASSQRGLGQPQHF. The CDR3 DNA reads TGCGCCAGCAGCCAGAGGGGGTTGGGGCAGCCCCAGCATTTT.